The rows below give T cell receptor beta chains drawn from one sample of a study of shared clonotypes between healthy human individuals. Generated by immunoSEQ multiplex PCR, the TCRdb table keeps only in-frame clones and is missing some. This table has over a million clones, roughly 97% appearing once. The source material was naive CD4+ T cells sorted from blood. The origin of the receptors is a man aged 25-45 years in good health. Each CDR3 is given with its conserved first and last residue. D genes are given only for firm matches. Clone size is shown for a subset of rows, as once, few, many or a class of expanded clone.

cdr3_aa cdr3_nt clone_size d_call j_call v_call
CAISGGGRTEAFF TGTGCCATCAGCGGTGGGGGCAGAACTGAAGCTTTCTTT . . TRBJ1-1 TRBV10-3
CASSLRANEQYF TGTGCCAGCAGTTTAAGGGCCAACGAGCAGTACTTC . . TRBJ2-7 TRBV28
CASSVVRSGGLNTGELFF TGTGCCAGCAGCGTAGTACGAAGCGGCGGCCTGAACACCGGGGAGCTGTTTTTT . . TRBJ2-2 TRBV9
CASSVGGRGTYEQYF TGTGCCAGCAGCGTAGGGGGTCGGGGAACCTACGAGCAGTACTTC . . TRBJ2-7 TRBV9
CASSPSSRLTDTQYF TGTGCCAGCAGTCCCTCCTCCAGGTTAACAGATACGCAGTATTTT . . TRBJ2-3 TRBV27
CASKLGGYTDTQYF TGTGCCAGCAAGTTGGGCGGTTACACAGATACGCAGTATTTT . . TRBJ2-3 TRBV11-2
CASSLGSSGTHNEQFF TGCGCCAGCAGCTTGGGGTCTAGCGGGACCCACAATGAGCAGTTCTTC . TRBD2 TRBJ2-1 TRBV5-1
CASSSLAGRGTDTQYF TGTGCCAGCAGTTCGCTAGCGGGGAGAGGCACAGATACGCAGTATTTT . TRBD2 TRBJ2-3 TRBV6-5
CASSLGLGALDEQYF TGTGCCAGCAGCCTAGGGTTAGGGGCCCTAGACGAGCAGTACTTC . . TRBJ2-7 TRBV9
CSVEVPAPPDTQYF TGCAGCGTTGAAGTTCCCGCACCCCCAGATACGCAGTATTTT once . TRBJ2-3 TRBV29-1
CASRSDTGPVEKLFF TGCGCCAGCAGAAGCGACACAGGGCCCGTAGAAAAACTGTTTTTT . . TRBJ1-4 TRBV5-1
CSVEEVVQGPTFGYTF TGCAGCGTTGAAGAGGTGGTACAGGGGCCCACCTTTGGCTACACCTTC . TRBD1 TRBJ1-2 TRBV29-1
CASSAEPLAAYTGELFF TGTGCCAGCAGCGCCGAACCCCTAGCGGCCTACACCGGGGAGCTGTTTTTT . TRBD2 TRBJ2-2 TRBV7-2